This T cell receptor (beta chain) emerged from a study of memory CD4+ T cells and cytomegalovirus serostatus. Study information: This sample comes from healthy Belgian adults, eight or nine CMV seropositive, approximately 24 seronegative. Study-level points and caveats: Median bootstrapped AUC for CMV status was approximately 0.96 originally, about 0.9 US-trained.

The trim removed 8 bases at V and 5 bases at J, leaving 14 bases unmatched. The CDR3 has 15 residues. Germline CDR1 is SEHNR and CDR2 is FQNEAQ (reference sequence). Single viable CD3+CD4+CD8-CD45RO+ cells were sorted as the memory CD4+ T cells. About this clone itself: Its antigen remains unknown.

Some clones are missing from TCRdb's copy, which holds only in-frame ones; the method was immunoSEQ multiplex PCR. The sample consists of about 75,000 clones, roughly three quarters of them appearing once. This TCR derives from an adult in good health and CMV-seropositive. The sequenced material came from memory CD4+ T cells from blood. The J gene is TRBJ2-5, the V gene TRBV7-9; 7 bases are shared with TRBD2. The CDR3 sequence: CASGTSEPIRETQYF. The CDR3 coding sequence is TGTGCCAGCGGTACTAGCGAACCCATACGGGAGACCCAGTACTTC.